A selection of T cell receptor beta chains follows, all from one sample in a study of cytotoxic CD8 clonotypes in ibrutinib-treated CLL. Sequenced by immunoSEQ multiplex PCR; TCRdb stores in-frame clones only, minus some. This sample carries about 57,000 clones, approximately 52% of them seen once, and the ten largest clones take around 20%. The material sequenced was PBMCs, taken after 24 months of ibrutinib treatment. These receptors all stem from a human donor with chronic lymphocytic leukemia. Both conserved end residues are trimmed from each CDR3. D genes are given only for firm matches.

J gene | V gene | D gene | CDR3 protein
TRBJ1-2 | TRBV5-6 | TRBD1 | ASSQTGIYGYT
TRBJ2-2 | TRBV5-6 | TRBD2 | ASSFYSGSHTGELF
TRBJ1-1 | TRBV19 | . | ASMGGGSTEAF
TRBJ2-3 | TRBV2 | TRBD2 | ASRVGLVGADTQY
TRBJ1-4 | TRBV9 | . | ASSAYQEFNEKLF
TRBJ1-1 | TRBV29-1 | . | SVEVQGTRSEAF
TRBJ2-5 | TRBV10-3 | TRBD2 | ASSYDLAGAETQY
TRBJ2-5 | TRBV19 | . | ASSTPDRRETQY
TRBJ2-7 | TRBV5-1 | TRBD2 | ASSYLAGDSYEQY
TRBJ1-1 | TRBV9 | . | ASSVGAAVTEAF
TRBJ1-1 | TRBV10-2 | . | ASKGAYLQAF
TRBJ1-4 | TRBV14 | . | ASSRRDRDTPARNEKLF
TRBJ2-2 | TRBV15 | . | ATSRETGELF
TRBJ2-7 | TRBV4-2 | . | ASSLVLGSPNEQY
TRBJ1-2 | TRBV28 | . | ASSLGSGSYGYT
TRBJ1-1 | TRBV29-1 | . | SVGRGFNTEAF
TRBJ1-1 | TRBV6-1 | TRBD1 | ASSVQDRRTEAF